A single sample is the source of the 29 T cell receptor beta chains below, sequenced in a study of cytomegalovirus exposure and HLA in healthy donors. PCR employed 60 Vbeta and 13 Jbeta primers. The repertoire was sequenced with immunoSEQ multiplex PCR; TCRdb's copy has only in-frame clones and lacks some. This table holds around 300,000 clones, around 65% found once. The source material was PBMCs. Receptor source: a female donor in good health and CMV-seronegative.

The rearrangement links TRBV7-2 to TRBJ2-7; D remains unclear. Germline V gene sequence: CDR1 SGHTA, CDR2 FQGNSA. Trimming shortened V by 2 bases and J by 7 bases, and 12 bases separated the two germline ends. The CDR3 extends over 13 amino acids. The CDR3 loop is CASSLSLVGEQYF. DNA of the CDR3: TGTGCCAGCAGCTTAAGTCTCGTCGGGGAGCAGTACTTC. Together with reference TRBV7-2 and TRBJ2-7, the CDR3 gives the full variable domain: GAGVSQSPSNKVTEKGKDVELRCDPISGHTALYWYRQSLGQGLEFLIYFQGNSAPDKSGLPSDRFSAERTGGSVSTLTIQRTQQEDSAVYLCASSLSLVGEQYFGPGTRLTVT.

V gene TRBV4-2 combines with J gene TRBJ2-5, with 9 positions matching TRBD1. This CDR3 region has 16 residues. Trimming took 1 base from V and 4 from J; bases not matched to a gene: 7. Germline V gene sequence: CDR1 LGHNA, CDR2 YNFKEQ. CDR3 in amino acids: CASSQAGTGKGETQYF. The CDR3 nucleotides are TGTGCCAGCAGCCAAGCCGGGACAGGGAAAGGAGAGACCCAGTACTTC.

The genes are TRBV19 and TRBJ2-5; the match to TRBD1 covers 8 bases. The CDR3 spans 15 residues. Trimming at V came to 8 bases and at J to 11 bases, leaving 19 bases not matched to a gene. Germline assignment: CDR1 LNHDA and CDR2 SQIVND (reference sequence). CDR3 coding DNA: TGTGCCAGTCAACTTGCCGGGACAGGCGACGGGGAGCAGTACTTC. Translation gives CASQLAGTGDGEQYF.

The chain carries TRBV10-3 and TRBJ1-5, with D hard to call. V dropped 3 bases and J dropped 0 bases, with 9 bases sitting between them. Germline V gene lookup returns CDR1 ENHRY and CDR2 SYGVKD. The CDR3 totals 15 residues. The CDR3 DNA reads TGTGCCATCAGTGACCGGGGAGATAGCAATCAGCCCCAGCATTTT. This sequence encodes CAISDRGDSNQPQHF.

The chain links TRBV5-6 to TRBJ2-3; 11 nucleotides align to TRBD2. The germline V gene has CDR1 SGHDT and CDR2 YYEEEE. V lost 4 bases and J lost 2; bases outside the gene matches: 6. The CDR3 extends over 16 amino acids. CDR3 DNA: TGTGCCAGCAGCCGCTTAGCGGGAGGGTACACAGATACGCAGTATTTT. Its translation: CASSRLAGGYTDTQYF.

V gene TRBV5-1 combines with J gene TRBJ1-2; 12 nucleotides match TRBD1. The CDR3 sequence is 17 residues long. Germline V gene sequence: CDR1 SGHRS, CDR2 YFSETQ. J lost 5 bases, V lost 0 bases, and 8 bases had no gene match. CDR3 nucleotides: TGCGCCAGCAGCTTGGTCGGGACAGGGGGCTCTGGGTATGGCTACACCTTC. It codes for CASSLVGTGGSGYGYTF.

The DNA of the CDR3 is TGTGCCATCACCCCGACTAGCGGCCAACGCACAGATACGCAGTATTTT. It is translated as CAITPTSGQRTDTQYF. This rearrangement joins TRBV10-3 to TRBJ2-3; 9 nucleotides line up with TRBD2. The CDR3 runs 16 residues. J gave up 1 base and V 7 bases, and 9 bases lay outside the gene matches. Germline-derived CDR1 and CDR2 are ENHRY and SYGVKD.

The rearrangement links TRBV15 to TRBJ2-7; D perhaps matches TRBD1 (6 bases). Trimming removed 8 bases at V and 7 bases at J, with 18 bases between. Germline V gene data show CDR1 as LNHNV and CDR2 as YYDKDF (reference sequence). The CDR3 has 13 residues. CDR3 residues: CATSRQAEGEQYF. CDR3 bases: TGTGCCACCTCCCGACAGGCTGAGGGTGAGCAGTACTTC.

The gene calls are TRBV11-3 and TRBJ2-3; 7 nucleotides agree with TRBD2. The CDR3 length is 15 residues. V shed 3 bases, J shed 3 bases, and the junction held 6 bases outside the gene matches. Germline V gene sequence: CDR1 SGHNT, CDR2 YENEEA. For the CDR3, the DNA is TGTGCCAGCAGCTTCGGACTAGGGAAGACAGATACGCAGTATTTT. Translating gives CASSFGLGKTDTQYF.

As concerns this clone: Because it lacks the conserved phenylalanine or tryptophan at the end, this CDR3 is likely a read error. The DNA is left out, because the CDR3 cannot be placed on it with certainty; the CDR3 is given as TCRdb lists it. V and J are TRBV12-2 and TRBJ2-2; TRBD2, as called in the table, went unchecked against the DNA. TRBV12-2 is flagged as a pseudogene. The length of the CDR3 is 18 amino acids, counting both ends. This CDR3 reads CASRFRPDPLLNTGELFL.

DNA of the CDR3: TGCGCCAGCAGCGACGGACAGCACTACAATGAGCAGTTCTTC. It codes for CASSDGQHYNEQFF. The V gene is TRBV5-1, the J gene TRBJ2-1; tentative D call: TRBD1 (6 bases). Trimming removed 4 bases at V and 3 bases at J, with 11 bases between. The CDR3 length is 14 residues. Germline CDR1 reads SGHRS; CDR2 reads YFSETQ.

This clone was recorded a few times. The chain links TRBV15 to TRBJ2-7, with 7 bases identical to TRBD2. V was clipped by 0 bases and J by 6 bases; unmatched bases: 17. There are 18 residues in the CDR3. Germline lookup yields CDR1 LNHNV and CDR2 YYDKDF (reference sequence). The CDR3 loop reads CATSREGAGEGNFGEQYF. CDR3 sequence (DNA): TGTGCCACCAGCAGAGAGGGAGCCGGGGAGGGTAACTTTGGCGAGCAGTACTTC.

This chain links TRBV29-1 with TRBJ1-1; 11 bases are a match to TRBD1. CDR3 length equals 16 residues. CDR1 is SQVTM and CDR2 is ANQGSEA in the germline V gene. The V and J ends lost 5 bases and 2 bases, in that order; junction bases with no gene match: 10. As DNA, the CDR3 is TGCAGCGTTTCGGGGACAGGGGGGCCGGCAAACACTGAAGCTTTCTTT. Translated, it gives CSVSGTGGPANTEAFF.

V is TRBV4-1 and J is TRBJ1-2; the D is unclear. Germline loops: CDR1 MGHRA, CDR2 YSYEKL. Trimming removed 3 bases at V and 4 bases at J, with 18 bases between. CDR3 length: 16 amino acids. CDR3 DNA: TGCGCCAGCAGCCAGGAGACGGGTCCTCCTCGCTATGGCTACACCTTC. Translating it yields CASSQETGPPRYGYTF.

The V and J genes are TRBV19 and TRBJ2-3, with TRBD2 identical over 9 bases. Germline V gene data show CDR1 as LNHDA and CDR2 as SQIVND (reference sequence). The CDR3 length is 15 residues. Losses at the gene ends were 5 bases for V and 2 bases for J; bases not matched to a gene: 5. This CDR3 is CASSSLAGNTDTQYF. The CDR3 bases are TGTGCCAGTAGTTCGCTAGCGGGGAACACAGATACGCAGTATTTT.

The chain recombines TRBV6-6 with TRBJ1-3; possibly TRBD1 for D (5 bases). This CDR3 region has 14 residues. Germline V gene lookup returns CDR1 MNHNY and CDR2 SVGAGI (reference sequence). V shed 3 bases and J shed 0 bases, with 6 bases lying between them. CDR3 DNA sequence: TGTGCCAGCAGTTATCAGGGCTCTGGAAACACCATATATTTT. This translates into CASSYQGSGNTIYF.

The chain employs TRBV28 and TRBJ2-7, with a possible D match to TRBD2 (5 bases). Germline loops: CDR1 MDHEN, CDR2 SYDVKM. The CDR3 totals 12 residues. With 6 bases removed from V and 6 bases from J, the gap between germline ends came to 12 bases. CDR3 amino acids: CASSWRLGEQYF. CDR3 bases: TGTGCCAGCAGCTGGAGGCTTGGCGAGCAGTACTTC.

The table lists this clone with a count of one. The genes are TRBV7-3 and TRBJ2-1; no reliable D call. The CDR3 is made up of 18 amino acids. CDR1 and CDR2 (germline): SGHTA, FQGTGA. V dropped 4 bases and J dropped 4 bases, with 23 bases sitting between them. CDR3 sequence (DNA): TGTGCCAGCAGCTCCCCCCTCGGATTAACCCACAGTTACAATGAGCAGTTCTTC. As protein: CASSSPLGLTHSYNEQFF.

This chain uses TRBV6-6 with TRBJ1-2; D is unclear. Trimming removed 4 bases at V and 6 bases at J, with 15 bases between. The CDR3 loop spans 14 amino acids. Germline values: CDR1 MNHNY, CDR2 SVGAGI (reference sequence). The CDR3 DNA sequence: TGTGCCAGCAGTTCCCCAAACGGGAGGGATGGCTACACCTTC. It codes for CASSSPNGRDGYTF.

J is TRBJ2-7 and V is TRBV2; the match to TRBD2 covers 9 bases. This CDR3 is 15 amino acids long. Germline trimming cut 7 bases from V and 5 bases from J; bases unmatched to any gene: 12. The germline V gene encodes CDR1 SNHLY and CDR2 FYNNEI. Here the CDR3 reads CASKFGSGSINEQYF. CDR3 bases: TGTGCCAGCAAGTTCGGTAGCGGGAGCATAAACGAGCAGTACTTC.

The rearrangement joins TRBV7-9 to TRBJ2-1, with D possibly TRBD2 on 5 matching bases. Germline V gives CDR1 SEHNR, CDR2 FQNEAQ (reference sequence). V was clipped by 5 bases and J by 7 bases, with 15 bases between them. CDR3 length: 14 residues. The CDR3 DNA reads TGTGCCAGCAGCGCCGGGGTAGGGCGGAATGAGCAGTTCTTC. Its translation: CASSAGVGRNEQFF.

J is TRBJ1-5 and V is TRBV9; D remains unclear. V was shortened by 0 bases and J by 3 bases, with 4 bases between the two germline ends. The CDR3 has 13 amino acids. Germline V gene sequence: CDR1 SGDLS, CDR2 YYNGEE. The CDR3 nucleotides are TGTGCCAGCAGCGTAGGTATCAATCAGCCCCAGCATTTT. Protein: CASSVGINQPQHF.

The count of this clone is one. The chain links TRBV5-1 to TRBJ2-7; D is possibly TRBD2 (5 bases). From germline, CDR1 is SGHRS and CDR2 YFSETQ. The length of the CDR3 is 13 residues. The V end lost 2 bases, the J end lost 3 bases, and 9 bases lay between the germline ends. CDR3 DNA sequence: TGCGCCAGCAGCTTTTCTGAGGGCTACGAGCAGTACTTC. It specifies CASSFSEGYEQYF.

V is TRBV2 and J is TRBJ2-7; 11 nucleotides align to TRBD2. The V gene end was trimmed by 6 bases and the J gene end by 6 bases; junction bases not matched to a gene: 10. The CDR3 is made up of 15 amino acids. Per germline, CDR1 SNHLY and CDR2 FYNNEI. The CDR3 region is CASRGIAGGPSEQYF. As DNA, the CDR3 is TGTGCCAGCAGAGGTATAGCGGGAGGGCCGAGCGAGCAGTACTTC.

This clone was found once. The chain joins TRBV6-1 to TRBJ2-5, with no clear D. The J call could be wrong; TRBJ2-7 is a better fit for the DNA end. The length of the CDR3 is 15 residues. Germline assignment: CDR1 MNHNS and CDR2 SASEGT. The CDR3 region has the DNA TGTGCCAGCAGTGAAGTTGACCGTAGCTCCTACGAGCAGTACTTC. As protein: CASSEVDRSSYEQYF.

The rearrangement links TRBV5-6 to TRBJ2-7; possibly TRBD1 for D (6 bases). V was clipped by 3 bases and J by 0 bases, with 16 bases between them. The germline gives CDR1 SGHDT, CDR2 YYEEEE. This CDR3 is 16 amino acids long. This CDR3 is CASSSLHRDISYEQYF. The CDR3 nucleotides read TGTGCCAGCAGCTCCCTTCACAGGGACATCTCCTACGAGCAGTACTTC.

Comment on this clone: Other DNA variants within this sample encode the same CDR3. V usage is TRBV11-2 and J usage is TRBJ2-3, with 7 bases aligning to TRBD2. CDR3 length: 15 residues. The V gene end was trimmed by 5 bases and the J gene end by 5 bases; junction bases not matched to a gene: 10. The germline gives CDR1 SGHAT, CDR2 FQNNGV. CDR3 bases: TGTGCCAGCAGCCAGGCTAGTGGGAGGGGAGATACGCAGTATTTT. Protein: CASSQASGRGDTQYF. Complete variable domain (other parts from reference TRBV11-2 and TRBJ2-3): EAGVAQSPRYKIIEKRQSVAFWCNPISGHATLYWYQQILGQGPKLLIQFQNNGVVDDSQLPKDRFSAERLKGVDSTLKIQPAKLEDSAVYLCASSQASGRGDTQYFGPGTRLTVL.

This clone has just one count. The genes are TRBV6-6 and TRBJ1-2, with 7 bases identical to TRBD1. The ends lost 5 bases at V and 8 bases at J; junction bases unmatched: 8. The germline gives CDR1 MNHNY, CDR2 SVGAGI (reference sequence). This CDR3 spans 13 amino acids. The CDR3 region has the DNA TGTGCCAGCAGTGCGACAGGGTTTGAGGGCTACACCTTC. It specifies CASSATGFEGYTF.

This chain connects TRBV7-7 to TRBJ2-5; 8 bases are a match to TRBD1. The V gene end was trimmed by 2 bases and the J gene end by 5 bases; junction bases not matched to a gene: 10. CDR3 length equals 16 residues. The germline CDR1 and CDR2 sequences are SSHAT and FNYEAQ (reference sequence). CDR3 protein: CASSLQRTGGGETQYF. The CDR3 DNA follows: TGTGCCAGCAGCTTACAACGCACAGGGGGTGGGGAGACCCAGTACTTC.